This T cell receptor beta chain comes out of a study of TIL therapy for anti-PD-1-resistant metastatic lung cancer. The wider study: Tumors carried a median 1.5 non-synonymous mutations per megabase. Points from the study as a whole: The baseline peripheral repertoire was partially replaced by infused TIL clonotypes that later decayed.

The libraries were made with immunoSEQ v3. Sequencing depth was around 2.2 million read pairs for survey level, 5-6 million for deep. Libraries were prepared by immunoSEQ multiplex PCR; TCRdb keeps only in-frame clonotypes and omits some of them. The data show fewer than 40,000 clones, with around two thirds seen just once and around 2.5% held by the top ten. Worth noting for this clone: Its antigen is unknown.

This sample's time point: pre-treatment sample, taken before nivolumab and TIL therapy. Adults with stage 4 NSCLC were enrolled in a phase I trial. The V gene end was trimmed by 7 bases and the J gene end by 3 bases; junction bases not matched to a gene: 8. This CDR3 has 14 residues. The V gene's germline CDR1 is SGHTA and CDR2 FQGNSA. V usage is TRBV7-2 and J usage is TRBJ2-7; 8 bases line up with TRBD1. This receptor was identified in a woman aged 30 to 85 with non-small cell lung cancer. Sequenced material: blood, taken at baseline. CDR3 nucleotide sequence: TGTGCCAGCAACCGGGACAGGCGGAACTACGAGCAGTACTTC. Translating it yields CASNRDRRNYEQYF. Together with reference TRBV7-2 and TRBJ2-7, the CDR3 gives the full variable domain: GAGVSQSPSNKVTEKGKDVELRCDPISGHTALYWYRQSLGQGLEFLIYFQGNSAPDKSGLPSDRFSAERTGGSVSTLTIQRTQQEDSAVYLCASNRDRRNYEQYFGPGTRLTVT.